This passage covers 25 T cell receptor beta chains from one sample sequenced in a study of blood T cell repertoires in COVID-19 (dated by TCRdb to 2019 to 2021). Receptors were amplified or captured by the immunoSEQ multiplex PCR assay. TCRdb obtained this table from immuneACCESS and retained in-frame rearrangements with V and J assigned. These tables miss some clones; where compared with another copy, unresolved V genes account for less than half of the shortfall, and the remainder is unexplained. This sample has about 240,000 clones in its table, and approximately 90% of those were observed once. Around 4% of the sample is in the top ten clones. The specimen was PBMCs or T cells enriched from blood (not recorded which). The receptors originated from a woman in her 30s who had recovered from COVID-19.

Concerning this clone: A much bigger clone sits one base away, suggesting this may be a read error. The chain employs TRBV11-2 and TRBJ1-1; D may be TRBD1 (5 bases). The CDR3 sequence is 13 residues long. V dropped 2 bases and J dropped 1 base, with 5 bases sitting between them. Per germline, CDR1 SGHAT and CDR2 FQNNGV. The CDR3 reads CASSLQGNTEAFF. CDR3 bases: TGTGCCAGCAGCTTACAGGGGAACACTGAAGCTTTCTTT.

The chain carries TRBV29-1 and TRBJ1-6; D might be TRBD1 (6 bases). Per germline, CDR1 SQVTM and CDR2 ANQGSEA. This CDR3 spans 14 amino acids. The V end lost 6 bases, the J end lost 6 bases, and 15 bases lay between the germline ends. The CDR3 loop is CSVQTGRSNSPLHF. The CDR3 region has the DNA TGCAGCGTCCAGACAGGACGGAGTAATTCACCCCTCCACTTT.

CDR3 in DNA: TGTGCCAGCAGCTTAGGCGGGAACACCGGGGAGCTGTTTTTT. Amino acids: CASSLGGNTGELFF. The rearrangement links TRBV7-3 to TRBJ2-2; no reliable D call. This CDR3 contains 14 residues. Germline values: CDR1 SGHTA, CDR2 FQGTGA. V lost 2 bases, J lost 1 base, and 5 bases lay in between.

The V gene is TRBV30, the J gene TRBJ2-7; TRBD2 matches at 15 bases. J gave up 1 base and V 0 bases, and 13 bases lay outside the gene matches. CDR3 length: 20 residues. Germline V lookup: CDR1 GTSNPN, CDR2 SVGIG (reference sequence). The CDR3 is CAWSVLGTSGRNRRSYEQYF. As DNA, the CDR3 is TGTGCCTGGAGTGTACTGGGGACTAGCGGGAGGAACAGGAGGTCCTACGAGCAGTACTTC.

This clone was seen only once. The V gene is TRBV7-9, the J gene TRBJ1-2, with a possible D match to TRBD1 (5 bases). The V gene lost 2 bases and the J gene lost 4 bases, with 17 bases spanning the gap. The CDR3 sequence is 16 residues long. The germline gives CDR1 SEHNR, CDR2 FQNEAQ (reference sequence). CDR3 region: CASSLKPGGPGYGYTF. DNA for the CDR3: TGTGCCAGCAGCTTAAAGCCCGGGGGTCCCGGCTATGGCTACACCTTC.

This sequence joins TRBV21-1 and TRBJ1-1. TRBV21-1 is annotated as a pseudogene. This CDR3 has 13 amino acids. DNA of the CDR3: TGTGCCAGCAGCAATTTAAAGCTCACTGAAGCTTTCTTT. Protein product: CASSNLKLTEAFF.

The CDR3 loop is CASSLRLAGAEQFF. The CDR3 nucleotides are TGTGCCAGCAGCTTGCGACTAGCGGGAGCTGAGCAGTTCTTC. The gene calls are TRBV5-5 and TRBJ2-1; 12 bases line up with TRBD2. The CDR3 totals 14 residues. Germline V gives CDR1 SGHKS, CDR2 YYEKEE (reference sequence). Unmatched junction bases numbered 2, after V lost 1 base and J lost 9 bases.

The rearrangement uses TRBV18 and TRBJ2-1; D possibly corresponds to TRBD1 (6 bases). The CDR3 consists of 20 residues. V dropped 6 bases and J dropped 5 bases, with 32 bases sitting between them. Per germline, CDR1 KGHSH and CDR2 LQKENI. The CDR3 reads CASSHTNRMTGAGAHNEQFF. DNA for the CDR3: TGTGCCAGCTCCCACACGAATCGGATGACAGGCGCCGGGGCTCACAATGAGCAGTTCTTC.

The chain recombines TRBV7-8 with TRBJ2-2; TRBD1 aligns across 9 bases. The CDR3 is 16 amino acids. Germline V gene sequence: CDR1 SGHVS, CDR2 FQNEAQ. V dropped 5 bases and J dropped 0; count of bases not matched to a gene: 4. This CDR3 reads CASSARTGANTGELFF. CDR3 sequence (DNA): TGTGCCAGCAGCGCCCGGACAGGGGCGAACACCGGGGAGCTGTTTTTT.

The chain employs TRBV28 and TRBJ1-2; unclear D gene. Germline CDR1 is MDHEN and CDR2 is SYDVKM. This CDR3 is 14 amino acids long. With 0 bases removed from V and 5 bases from J, the gap between germline ends came to 10 bases. DNA for the CDR3: TGTGCCAGCAGTTTATGGTCAGGAGGGTATGGCTACACCTTC. It encodes CASSLWSGGYGYTF.

V is TRBV5-1 and J is TRBJ2-2; 13 nucleotides align to TRBD2. The germline V gene has CDR1 SGHRS and CDR2 YFSETQ. This CDR3 spans 17 amino acids. J was trimmed by 0 bases and V by 3 bases; bases with no gene match: 2. CDR3 protein: CASSSGLAGTNTGELFF. CDR3 DNA sequence: TGCGCCAGCAGCTCGGGACTAGCGGGGACGAACACCGGGGAGCTGTTTTTT.

The chain is built from TRBV4-3 and TRBJ2-3, with 13 bases matching TRBD2. Trimming took 2 bases from V and 5 from J; bases not matched to a gene: 4. This CDR3 has 16 amino acids. Germline V lookup: CDR1 LGHNA, CDR2 YSLEER. CDR3 sequence reads: CASSQPTSGRVDTQYF. CDR3 nucleotide sequence: TGCGCCAGCAGCCAACCTACTAGCGGGAGGGTAGATACGCAGTATTTT.

This rearrangement joins TRBV9 to TRBJ2-3; D gene unclear. V was cut by 4 bases and J by 0 bases, with 18 bases left in between. CDR3 size: 17 residues. Germline V lookup: CDR1 SGDLS, CDR2 YYNGEE. CDR3 in DNA: TGTGCCAGCAGCTCTCCCGAGAGGCCGACTAGCACAGATACGCAGTATTTT. Translated: CASSSPERPTSTDTQYF.

The CDR3 is CASRPGLAGVLGIQYF. CDR3 nucleotide sequence: TGTGCCAGCAGGCCCGGACTAGCGGGAGTTCTAGGCATTCAGTACTTC. The chain is built from TRBV28 and TRBJ2-4, with 13 bases identical to TRBD2. Looked up from germline, CDR1 is MDHEN and CDR2 is SYDVKM. V trimming: 6 bases; J trimming: 9 bases; junction bases outside the gene matches: 11. There are 16 residues in the CDR3.

The chain has TRBV12-3 or TRBV12-4 and TRBJ2-1; maybe TRBD1 (5 bases). The V gene lost 5 bases and the J gene lost 8 bases, with 13 bases spanning the gap. This CDR3 has 13 amino acids. The CDR3 spells CASSHAGSHEQFF. CDR3 bases: TGTGCCAGCAGTCATGCAGGGTCGCATGAGCAGTTCTTC.

The CDR3: CASSSSSAGETQYF. The CDR3 nucleotides are TGTGCCAGCAGCTCCTCTTCTGCGGGAGAGACCCAGTACTTC. The rearrangement joins TRBV5-8 to TRBJ2-5; D possibly corresponds to TRBD2 (5 bases). The CDR3 sequence is 14 residues long. Germline CDR1 SGHTS, CDR2 YDEGEE. The germline V and J ends were trimmed by 3 bases and 4 bases, with 13 bases remaining between them.

The J gene is TRBJ1-1, the V gene TRBV30, with 7 bases fitting TRBD1. This CDR3 has 17 residues. V lost 2 bases, J lost 0 bases, and 12 bases stayed unmatched. The germline CDR1 and CDR2 sequences are GTSNPN and SVGIG (reference sequence). The CDR3 coding sequence is TGTGCCTGGAGTTTAAGGACAGGACTCCTCATGAACACTGAAGCTTTCTTT. Protein: CAWSLRTGLLMNTEAFF.

This clone was counted once. The V call is TRBV10-3, the J call TRBJ2-5; TRBD2 is a possible D gene (6 bases). This CDR3 has 15 amino acids. Germline assignment: CDR1 ENHRY and CDR2 SYGVKD. V lost 10 bases and J lost 2, with 20 bases in between. In DNA, the CDR3 is TGTGCCACCCGAACTGGCGGGGCCACTCAAGAGACCCAGTACTTC. Translating gives CATRTGGATQETQYF.

The genes are TRBV27 and TRBJ1-2; 9 nucleotides match TRBD1. V dropped 5 bases and J dropped 6; count of bases not matched to a gene: 16. CDR1 and CDR2 (germline): MNHEY, SMNVEV (reference sequence). The CDR3 consists of 17 residues. The CDR3 DNA is TGTGCCAGCAGTAACCCGAACAGGGGGCTACTTAATGATGGCTACACCTTC. Translated: CASSNPNRGLLNDGYTF.

V gene TRBV27 combines with J gene TRBJ2-7, with D perhaps TRBD2 (5 bases). The CDR3 loop spans 15 amino acids. The germline CDR1 and CDR2 sequences are MNHEY and SMNVEV (reference sequence). V was pared by 2 bases and J by 2 bases, with 13 bases between. CDR3 in DNA: TGTGCCAGCAGTTTAGTGGGAGACTTTACCTACGAGCAGTACTTC. It codes for CASSLVGDFTYEQYF.

The chain has TRBV5-8 and TRBJ1-2, with a tentative D call TRBD1 (6 bases). V was trimmed by 0 bases and J by 2 bases, leaving 14 bases between them. Per the germline V gene, CDR1 is SGHTS and CDR2 is YDEGEE. The CDR3 loop spans 16 amino acids. CDR3 amino acids: CASSLASRGQNYGYTF. The DNA for the CDR3 is TGTGCCAGCAGCTTGGCCAGCAGGGGTCAAAACTATGGCTACACCTTC.

The chain carries TRBV19 and TRBJ2-1, with 7 bases lining up with TRBD2. Germline V gene data show CDR1 as LNHDA and CDR2 as SQIVND (reference sequence). The CDR3 consists of 15 residues. J lost 4 bases, V lost 6 bases, and 9 bases had no gene match. Here the CDR3 reads CASSPFLRGYNEQFF. CDR3 coding DNA: TGTGCCAGTAGCCCCTTTTTGCGGGGGTACAATGAGCAGTTCTTC.

CDR3 loop: CASSPGGLRNTEAFF. The CDR3 DNA sequence: TGTGCCAGCAGCCCAGGGGGACTCCGGAACACTGAAGCTTTCTTT. The chain has TRBV7-9 and TRBJ1-1; 7 bases align to TRBD1. The CDR3 extends over 15 amino acids. The germline V gene has CDR1 SEHNR and CDR2 FQNEAQ (reference sequence). Germline trimming cut 5 bases from V and 1 base from J; bases unmatched to any gene: 7.

The genes are TRBV5-1 and TRBJ1-2; D is uncertain. The CDR3 covers 13 residues. CDR1 is SGHRS and CDR2 is YFSETQ in the germline V gene. The V end lost 0 bases, the J end lost 12 bases, and 15 bases lay between the germline ends. The CDR3 is CASSLGEQAANTF. As DNA, the CDR3 is TGCGCCAGCAGCTTGGGGGAGCAGGCGGCGAACACCTTC.

The rearrangement uses TRBV18 and TRBJ1-4, with D tentatively TRBD1 (5 bases). This CDR3 is built from 15 residues. Trimming removed 6 bases at V and 3 bases at J, with 14 bases between. CDR1 is KGHSH, CDR2 LQKENI, per germline. The CDR3 DNA follows: TGTGCCAGCTCGGAGAGGGGACTGTCTAATGAAAAACTGTTTTTT. It specifies CASSERGLSNEKLFF.